This record looks at one TCR beta chain sequence and its context. The target antigen is unknown. This entry is derived from a study of post-analysis software for immune sequencing data. Study information: Clinical courses comprised relapsing-remitting, secondary progressive and progressive-relapsing multiple sclerosis.

Study-wide results and limits: Pronounced co-clustering by F measure was evident among identically batched samples. About 5 TRBV segments appeared more often in patients than in controls, and TRBV5-6, TRBV5-1 and TRBV20-1 were among these. When compared against controls, multiple sclerosis patients showed significantly lower normalized Chao1 diversity.

Libraries were made from TCR beta cDNA, and they carried unique molecular identifiers. With about 1 to 11 million T cells as the source, about half a million cDNA molecules resulted. TCRdb passed the PCR reads through MiXCR, listing each CDR3 protein once. Here the sample spans roughly 600,000 distinct CDR3 sequences, around 47% being singletons. The CDR3 contains 16 residues. In germline, CDR1 is SGHRS, CDR2 YFSETQ. Trimming cost V 3 bases and J 9 bases; bases outside gene matches: 12. This chain connects TRBV5-1 to TRBJ2-1, with 10 nucleotides matching TRBD1. Material for sequencing was blood. This sequence originates from a girl aged 5 to 17 with multiple sclerosis. CDR3 DNA: TGCGCCAGCAGCTGGGAAGGTGGACAGGGGGGGGTTGAGCAGTTCTTC. It encodes CASSWEGGQGGVEQFF.